Only one count was recorded for the clone carrying this TCR beta chain. The target antigen is unknown. The sample comes from a study of cytomegalovirus exposure and HLA in healthy donors. Whole-study findings and limits: Through in vitro validation, a few CMV-associated chains were shown to be specific for CMV antigens. It was 150 to 200 TCR beta chains that were listed as cytomegalovirus-associated. High specificity and sensitivity for cytomegalovirus status were reported for the classifier.

CDR3 length: 15 residues. Germline V CDR1 and CDR2: SGHNT, YYREEE (reference sequence). V was shortened by 2 bases and J by 4 bases, with 13 bases between the two germline ends. This table comes from immunoSEQ multiplex PCR, and its TCRdb copy is limited to in-frame clones, with some not included. The repertoire has some 140,000 clones, 85% to 90% of them found once; the top ten carry just under 3%. The chain has TRBV5-4 and TRBJ2-1; D ambiguous. The material sequenced was PBMCs. The sequence derives from a man in his late teens or twenties in good health and CMV-seronegative. As DNA, the CDR3 is TGTGCCAGCAGCTTAGCTGCGGCGGAATACAATGAGCAGTTCTTC. This gives the protein CASSLAAAEYNEQFF.